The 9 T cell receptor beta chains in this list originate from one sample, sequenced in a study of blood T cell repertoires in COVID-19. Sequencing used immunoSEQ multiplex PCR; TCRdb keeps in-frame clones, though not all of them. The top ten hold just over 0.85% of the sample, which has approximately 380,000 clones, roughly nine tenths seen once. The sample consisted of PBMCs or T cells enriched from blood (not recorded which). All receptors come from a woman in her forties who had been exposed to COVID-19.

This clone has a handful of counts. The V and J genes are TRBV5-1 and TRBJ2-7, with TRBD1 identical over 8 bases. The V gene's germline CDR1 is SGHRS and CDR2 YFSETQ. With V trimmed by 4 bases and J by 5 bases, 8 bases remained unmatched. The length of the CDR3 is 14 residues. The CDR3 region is CASSQWTGLNEQYF. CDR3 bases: TGCGCCAGCAGCCAGTGGACAGGGCTGAACGAGCAGTACTTC. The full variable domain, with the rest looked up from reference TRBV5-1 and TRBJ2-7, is KAGVTQTPRYLIKTRGQQVTLSCSPISGHRSVSWYQQTPGQGLQFLFEYFSETQRNKGNFPGRFSGRQFSNSRSEMNVSTLELGDSALYLCASSQWTGLNEQYFGPGTRLTVT.

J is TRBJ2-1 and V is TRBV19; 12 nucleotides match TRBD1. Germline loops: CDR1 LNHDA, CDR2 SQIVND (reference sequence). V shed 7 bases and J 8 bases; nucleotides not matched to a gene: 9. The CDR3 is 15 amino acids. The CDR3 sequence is CASTQWDRGLYEQFF. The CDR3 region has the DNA TGTGCCAGTACTCAATGGGACAGGGGGCTCTATGAGCAGTTCTTC.

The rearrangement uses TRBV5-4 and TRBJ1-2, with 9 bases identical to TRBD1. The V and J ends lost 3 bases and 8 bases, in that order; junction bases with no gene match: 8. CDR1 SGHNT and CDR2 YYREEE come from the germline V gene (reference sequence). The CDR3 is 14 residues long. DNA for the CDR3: TGTGCCAGCAGCTATAACAGGGGGCAGGGAGGCTACACCTTC. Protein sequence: CASSYNRGQGGYTF.

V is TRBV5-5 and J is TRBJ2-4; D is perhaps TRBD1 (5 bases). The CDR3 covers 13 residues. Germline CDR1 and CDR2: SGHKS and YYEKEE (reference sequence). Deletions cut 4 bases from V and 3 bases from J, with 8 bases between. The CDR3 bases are TGTGCCAGCAGCCGACAGAACAAAAACATTCAGTACTTC. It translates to CASSRQNKNIQYF.

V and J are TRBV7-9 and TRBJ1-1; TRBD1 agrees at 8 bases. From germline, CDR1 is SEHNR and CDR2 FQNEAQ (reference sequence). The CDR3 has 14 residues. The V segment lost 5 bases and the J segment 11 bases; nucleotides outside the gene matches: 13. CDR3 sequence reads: CASSPGGPSSLAFF. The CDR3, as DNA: TGTGCCAGCAGCCCAGGGGGCCCCTCCAGTTTGGCTTTCTTT. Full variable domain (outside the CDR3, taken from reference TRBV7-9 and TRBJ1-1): DTGVSQNPRHKITKRGQNVTFRCDPISEHNRLYWYRQTLGQGPEFLTYFQNEAQLEKSRLLSDRFSAERPKGSFSTLEIQRTEQGDSAMYLCASSPGGPSSLAFFGQGTRLTVV.

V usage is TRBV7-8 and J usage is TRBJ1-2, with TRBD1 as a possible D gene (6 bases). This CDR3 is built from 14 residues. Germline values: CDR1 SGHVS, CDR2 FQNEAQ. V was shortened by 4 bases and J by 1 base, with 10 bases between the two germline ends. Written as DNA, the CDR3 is TGTGCCAGCAGCTACAGGGCGCTTAACTATGGCTACACCTTC. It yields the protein CASSYRALNYGYTF.

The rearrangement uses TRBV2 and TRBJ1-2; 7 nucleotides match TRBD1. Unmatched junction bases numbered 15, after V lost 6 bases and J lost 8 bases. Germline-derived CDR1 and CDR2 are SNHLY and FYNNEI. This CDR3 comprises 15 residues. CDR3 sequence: CASRTDRVAPGGYTF. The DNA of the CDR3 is TGTGCCAGCAGGACAGACAGGGTGGCCCCAGGGGGCTACACCTTC. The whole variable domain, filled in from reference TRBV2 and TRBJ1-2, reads EPEVTQTPSHQVTQMGQEVILRCVPISNHLYFYWYRQILGQKVEFLVSFYNNEISEKSEIFDDQFSVERPDGSNFTLKIRSTKLEDSAMYFCASRTDRVAPGGYTFGSGTRLTVV.

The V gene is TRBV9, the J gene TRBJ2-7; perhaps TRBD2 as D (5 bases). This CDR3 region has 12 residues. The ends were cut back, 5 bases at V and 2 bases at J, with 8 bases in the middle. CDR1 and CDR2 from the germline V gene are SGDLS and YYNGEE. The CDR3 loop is CASSGLTYEQYF. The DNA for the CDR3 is TGTGCCAGCAGTGGACTGACCTACGAGCAGTACTTC.

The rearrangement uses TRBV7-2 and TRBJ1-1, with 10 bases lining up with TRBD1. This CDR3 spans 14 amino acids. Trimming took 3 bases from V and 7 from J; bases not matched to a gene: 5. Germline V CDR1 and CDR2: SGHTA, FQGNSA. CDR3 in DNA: TGTGCCAGCAGCTTGGACAGGGGGGAGGGTGAAGCTTTCTTT. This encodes CASSLDRGEGEAFF.